This entry features one T cell receptor (beta chain) sequence. Its antigen is undetermined. The PCR had 60 Vbeta and 13 Jbeta primers. Profiled with immunoSEQ multiplex PCR; TCRdb holds only in-frame clones, not every one. The sample lists 75,000 to 95,000 clones, 78% occurring once. The entry originates in a study of cytomegalovirus exposure and HLA in healthy donors. Study-wide results and caveats: It was taken for granted in presence/absence analyses that sequencing depth across donors was roughly uniform. Later on, an analysis tied 15,000 to 20,000 TCR beta sequences to HLA alleles at 0.05 false discovery rate. On later analysis, the bulk of CMV-associated TCR beta chains appeared to be HLA-restricted.

Everyone who donated was a healthy bone marrow donor. Germline V CDR1 and CDR2: SGHVS, FQNEAQ. The CDR3 is 15 amino acids. The trim removed 5 bases at V and 2 bases at J, leaving 8 bases unmatched. This TCR came from a male donor in good health and CMV-seropositive. The V and J genes are TRBV7-8 and TRBJ1-1, with 7 positions matching TRBD1. The sample comprised PBMCs. Here the CDR3 DNA reads TGTGCCAGCAGCCTCGGGACAGTCGACAACACTGAAGCTTTCTTT. Translation gives CASSLGTVDNTEAFF.